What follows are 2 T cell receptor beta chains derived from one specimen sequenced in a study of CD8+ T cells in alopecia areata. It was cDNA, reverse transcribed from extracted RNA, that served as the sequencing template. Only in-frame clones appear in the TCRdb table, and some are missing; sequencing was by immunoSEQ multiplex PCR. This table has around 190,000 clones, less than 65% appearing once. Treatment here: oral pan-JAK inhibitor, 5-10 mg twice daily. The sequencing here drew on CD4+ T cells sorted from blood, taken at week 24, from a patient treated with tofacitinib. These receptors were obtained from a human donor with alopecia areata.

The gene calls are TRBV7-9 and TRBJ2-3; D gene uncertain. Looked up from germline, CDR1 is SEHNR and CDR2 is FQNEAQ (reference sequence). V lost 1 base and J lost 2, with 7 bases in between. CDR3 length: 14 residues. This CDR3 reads CASSLERTTDTQYF. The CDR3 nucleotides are TGTGCCAGCAGCTTAGAACGAACCACAGATACGCAGTATTTT.

CDR3 region: CAWSADNEQFF. For the CDR3, the DNA is TGTGCCTGGAGTGCCGACAATGAGCAGTTCTTC. This sequence joins TRBV30 and TRBJ2-1; no firm D call. V lost 1 base and J 5 bases, leaving 3 bases between the germline ends. The CDR3 totals 11 residues. Germline V lookup: CDR1 GTSNPN, CDR2 SVGIG (reference sequence).